This is a list of T cell receptor beta chains from one sample in a study of CXCR3-negative and CXCR3-positive naive CD8 T cells. TCRdb re-called the 5' RACE reads, yielding one record per CDR3 amino acid sequence without DNA. This listing includes 46,000 or so distinct CDR3 sequences. The sequenced material came from naive CXCR3- CD8+ T cells from blood. The origin of the receptors is a human donor in good health. Some clones in this sample may be carry-over from other donors' samples. Both conserved end residues are part of each CDR3.

V gene,J gene,CDR3 protein
TRBV12-3/TRBV12-4,TRBJ2-2,CASSLGVLVTGELFF
TRBV2,TRBJ2-3,CASSEPLAGGPPDTQYF
TRBV20-1,TRBJ2-1,CSASPDSYNEQFF
TRBV5-1,TRBJ2-7,CASSLGWAAPNEQYF
TRBV2,TRBJ2-2,CASSDRQTTGELFF
TRBV5-1,TRBJ1-1,CASSYLRDTEAFF
TRBV5-4,TRBJ1-4,CASSLRTVPNEKLFF
TRBV29-1,TRBJ2-7,CSVQSRWGYEQYF
TRBV20-1,TRBJ1-1,CSARVPDRGNTEAFF
TRBV6-5,TRBJ2-1,CASRLAGGPNEQFF
TRBV28,TRBJ2-7,CASSPLAGSSTVQYF